This T cell receptor beta chain originates from a study of molecular identifiers for immune sequencing clone quantification. Study-wide results and caveats: Even with more than 950,000 naive cells present, spiked Jurkat TCR RNA from one cell was reportedly detectable. Should identical TCR molecules share a barcode, the sizes of highly expanded clones could be underestimated. Over 97% of effector molecules, but under 1% in naive cells, were held by clones with more than 20 RNA copies.

The CD8+CD4-CCR7+CD45RA+ phenotype defined the sorted naive CD8 T cells. Many counts were recorded for this clonotype. Its cognate antigen is unknown. MiXCR was run by TCRdb on the PCR reads, yielding one entry per CDR3 protein. The profile covers 550,000 to 750,000 distinct CDR3 sequences, with about 20% appearing a single time and around 0.9% taken by the ten largest. The CDR3 runs 16 residues. The V and J ends lost 2 bases and 0 bases, in that order; junction bases with no gene match: 4. Germline V CDR1 and CDR2: MNHEY, SVGAGI. This chain uses TRBV6-5 with TRBJ2-3, with 8 bases identical to TRBD2. The source is a human donor in good health. Some libraries in this study had Jurkat cell RNA spiked in. The sequencing sample was made of naive CD8+ T cells from blood, with Jurkat cell RNA spiked in. This sample's subset: FACS-sorted CD8+CD4-CCR7+CD45RA+ naive T cells. The CDR3 DNA reads as TGTGCCAGCAGTTACGCCTTAGCGGGGAGCACAGATACGCAGTATTTT. As protein: CASSYALAGSTDTQYF.